Below are 20 T cell receptor beta chains sequenced from a single sample in a study of early T cells in non-severe SARS-CoV-2 infection. TCRdb re-analysed the 5' RACE reads in MiXCR, keeping a single row per CDR3 protein. The sample lists 80,000 to 100,000 distinct CDR3 sequences, approximately 14% seen once, with roughly 6.4% in the top ten. The material sequenced was whole blood. These receptors were obtained from an adult who was a healthcare worker with PCR-confirmed SARS-CoV-2 infection or an uninfected control (not recorded which).

V and J are TRBV7-6 and TRBJ2-1; D gene unclear. Germline CDR1 SGHVS, CDR2 FNYEAQ. The V gene lost 5 bases and the J gene lost 5 bases, with 22 bases spanning the gap. The CDR3 has 17 amino acids. This chain's CDR3 is CASSPPHDPRSNNEQFF. The CDR3 DNA reads TGTGCCAGCAGCCCACCCCACGACCCCAGATCCAACAATGAGCAGTTCTTC.

This clonotype was seen at least ten times. The V call is TRBV4-1, the J call TRBJ2-7; D possibly matches TRBD1 or TRBD2 (5 bases each). The V gene's germline CDR1 is MGHRA and CDR2 YSYEKL. The CDR3 length is 16 residues. With 3 bases removed from V and 0 bases from J, the gap between germline ends came to 15 bases. The CDR3 reads CASSQGEWGTSYEQYF. The DNA for the CDR3 is TGCGCCAGCAGCCAGGGGGAATGGGGAACCTCCTACGAGCAGTACTTC.

The chain carries TRBV5-1 and TRBJ2-7, with D uncertain. From germline, CDR1 is SGHRS and CDR2 YFSETQ. CDR3 length: 13 amino acids. With 0 bases removed from V and 6 bases from J, the gap between germline ends came to 10 bases. CDR3: CASSLAVVAEQYF. The DNA for the CDR3 is TGCGCCAGCAGCTTGGCGGTAGTGGCCGAGCAGTACTTC.

The chain employs TRBV3-1 and TRBJ1-1; no firm D call. V was clipped by 3 bases and J by 8 bases, with 13 bases between them. Germline CDR1 LGHDT, CDR2 YNNKEL (reference sequence). This CDR3 is 13 amino acids long. The CDR3 region has the DNA TGTGCCAGCAGCCAGAAGCCGCACGGGGAAGCTTTCTTT. As protein: CASSQKPHGEAFF.

The V gene is TRBV29-1, the J gene TRBJ2-5, with no clear D. The CDR3 is 11 residues long. The V end lost 7 bases, the J end lost 5 bases, and 11 bases lay between the germline ends. Germline CDR1 and CDR2: SQVTM and ANQGSEA. In DNA, the CDR3 is TGCAGCGGCGTCCCTGGGGAGACCCAGTACTTC. Protein product: CSGVPGETQYF.

The genes are TRBV18 and TRBJ1-2; perhaps TRBD1 as D (5 bases). The CDR3 covers 15 residues. Trimming removed 3 bases from V and 4 bases from J, with 15 bases in between. CDR1 is KGHSH, CDR2 LQKENI, per germline. The CDR3 bases are TGTGCCAGCTCACCCGCGGGACCGGGAGTCTATGGCTACACCTTC. It specifies CASSPAGPGVYGYTF.

The gene calls are TRBV15 and TRBJ1-4; no clear D gene. The germline V gene encodes CDR1 LNHNV and CDR2 YYDKDF (reference sequence). The CDR3 is 16 amino acids. Trimming shortened V by 3 bases and J by 5 bases, and 16 bases separated the two germline ends. DNA for the CDR3: TGTGCCACCAGCAGGTCGAGGGAGTTCTCGAATGAAAAACTGTTTTTT. Protein: CATSRSREFSNEKLFF. Variable domain in full (rest from reference TRBV15 and TRBJ1-4): DAMVIQNPRYQVTQFGKPVTLSCSQTLNHNVMYWYQQKSSQAPKLLFHYYDKDFNNEADTPDNFQSRRPNTSFCFLDIRSPGLGDTAMYLCATSRSREFSNEKLFFGSGTQLSVL.

This clonotype was counted only a few times. This chain links TRBV7-6 with TRBJ2-5, with 9 bases that match TRBD2. V lost 5 bases, J lost 4 bases, and 17 bases stayed unmatched. Germline CDR1 SGHVS, CDR2 FNYEAQ. The length of the CDR3 is 18 residues. Here the CDR3 DNA reads TGTGCCAGCAGCCATAGGGTTGGTAGCGGGAGATTCGGAGAGACCCAGTACTTC. This gives the protein CASSHRVGSGRFGETQYF.

This clonotype was detected only a few times. This chain connects TRBV5-8 to TRBJ2-3, with D unclear. The CDR3 loop spans 13 amino acids. Germline loops: CDR1 SGHTS, CDR2 YDEGEE. V was clipped by 4 bases and J by 6 bases, with 12 bases between them. CDR3 sequence (DNA): TGTGCCAGCAGCCCTAGAATGGGGGATACGCAGTATTTT. It encodes CASSPRMGDTQYF.

V usage is TRBV5-6 and J usage is TRBJ2-5; no clear D gene. The V gene lost 1 base and the J gene lost 3 bases, with 7 bases spanning the gap. The germline V gene encodes CDR1 SGHDT and CDR2 YYEEEE. The CDR3 runs 13 residues. CDR3 in amino acids: CASSLSGEETQYF. For the CDR3, the DNA is TGTGCCAGCAGCTTGTCCGGCGAAGAGACCCAGTACTTC.

CDR3 in DNA: TGTGCCAGCAGCCAAGGCAAGGTCATCAAGGGGCAGTTCTTC. Residues: CASSQGKVIKGQFF. V and J are TRBV3-1 and TRBJ2-1, with D hard to call. V lost 1 base and J 12 bases, leaving 16 bases between the germline ends. In germline, CDR1 is LGHDT, CDR2 YNNKEL (reference sequence). CDR3 size: 14 residues.

The V and J genes are TRBV18 and TRBJ1-6, with D maybe TRBD1 (5 bases). The germline CDR1 and CDR2 sequences are KGHSH and LQKENI. This CDR3 spans 13 amino acids. Trimming took off 6 bases at V and 8 bases at J, with 11 bases between the two ends. The CDR3 sequence: CASSGAFDSPLHF. The CDR3 nucleotides are TGTGCCAGCTCCGGGGCATTCGATTCACCCCTCCACTTT.

This clonotype occurred a few times. The chain joins TRBV12-3 or TRBV12-4 to TRBJ1-5, with D perhaps matching TRBD1 (5 bases). CDR3 length: 14 residues. The V end was cut by 6 bases, the J end by 5 bases, with 14 bases between. The DNA for the CDR3 is TGTGCCAGCAGCCCTGCCTGGGGCGATCAGCCCCAGCATTTT. This sequence encodes CASSPAWGDQPQHF.

This clonotype was seen more than once but under ten times. This chain uses TRBV4-1 with TRBJ1-1, with D tentatively TRBD1 (5 bases). CDR1 and CDR2 (germline): MGHRA, YSYEKL. Trimming shortened V by 4 bases and J by 6 bases, and 9 bases separated the two germline ends. The CDR3 runs 12 residues. CDR3 sequence: CASSLLGAEAFF. For the CDR3, the DNA is TGCGCCAGCAGCCTCCTGGGGGCTGAAGCTTTCTTT.

The J gene is TRBJ2-5, the V gene TRBV9, with D perhaps given as TRBD1 or TRBD2 (6 bases each). This CDR3 is built from 16 residues. The germline V and J ends were trimmed by 4 bases and 4 bases, with 20 bases remaining between them. From germline, CDR1 is SGDLS and CDR2 YYNGEE. The DNA for the CDR3 is TGTGCCAGCAGCACAGGGACGGGAGTAGGTCGAGAGACCCAGTACTTC. This translates into CASSTGTGVGRETQYF. The entire variable domain, with the rest obtained from reference TRBV9 and TRBJ2-5, is as follows: DSGVTQTPKHLITATGQRVTLRCSPRSGDLSVYWYQQSLDQGLQFLIQYYNGEERAKGNILERFSAQQFPDLHSELNLSSLELGDSALYFCASSTGTGVGRETQYFGPGTRLLVL.

The chain has TRBV7-9 and TRBJ1-5, with a weak D call TRBD1 (5 bases). In germline, CDR1 is SEHNR, CDR2 FQNEAQ (reference sequence). The germline V and J ends were trimmed by 3 bases and 3 bases, with 9 bases remaining between them. The CDR3 length is 14 residues. This CDR3 is CASSFRGVNQPQHF. The CDR3 coding sequence is TGTGCCAGCAGCTTTCGAGGGGTCAATCAGCCCCAGCATTTT.

This chain connects TRBV7-9 to TRBJ1-2, with 9 bases lining up with TRBD1. CDR3 length equals 15 residues. Unmatched junction bases numbered 6, after V lost 3 bases and J lost 4 bases. The germline V gene encodes CDR1 SEHNR and CDR2 FQNEAQ (reference sequence). CDR3 coding DNA: TGTGCCAGCAGCTTCGGGGACAGGGAAGTCTATGGCTACACCTTC. Translating gives CASSFGDREVYGYTF.

This clonotype turned up a few times. This sequence joins TRBV2 and TRBJ1-5; D is perhaps TRBD1 (5 bases). Germline V CDR1 and CDR2: SNHLY, FYNNEI. Deletions cut 0 bases from V and 7 bases from J, with 16 bases between. CDR3 length: 16 residues. Written as DNA, the CDR3 is TGTGCCAGCAGTGAAGCGATTAGGGGACCCGGGCAGCCCCAGCATTTT. Protein sequence: CASSEAIRGPGQPQHF.

V gene TRBV30 combines with J gene TRBJ2-2, with 7 nucleotides matching TRBD2. The length of the CDR3 is 15 residues. V shed 8 bases, J shed 1 base, and the junction held 10 bases outside the gene matches. Germline V lookup: CDR1 GTSNPN, CDR2 SVGIG (reference sequence). The CDR3 DNA sequence: TGTGCCGGACCCCGGGCTAGCGGGAACACCGGGGAGCTGTTTTTT. Translating it yields CAGPRASGNTGELFF.

The sample holds a few counts of this clonotype. The chain combines TRBV20-1 with TRBJ2-1, with 12 bases lining up with TRBD2. In germline, CDR1 is DFQATT, CDR2 SNEGSKA (reference sequence). The CDR3 consists of 18 residues. V dropped 0 bases and J dropped 1; count of bases not matched to a gene: 7. The DNA for the CDR3 is TGCAGTGCTAGAGATGTCCTAGCGGGAGGGTATTCCTACAATGAGCAGTTCTTC. Translated: CSARDVLAGGYSYNEQFF.